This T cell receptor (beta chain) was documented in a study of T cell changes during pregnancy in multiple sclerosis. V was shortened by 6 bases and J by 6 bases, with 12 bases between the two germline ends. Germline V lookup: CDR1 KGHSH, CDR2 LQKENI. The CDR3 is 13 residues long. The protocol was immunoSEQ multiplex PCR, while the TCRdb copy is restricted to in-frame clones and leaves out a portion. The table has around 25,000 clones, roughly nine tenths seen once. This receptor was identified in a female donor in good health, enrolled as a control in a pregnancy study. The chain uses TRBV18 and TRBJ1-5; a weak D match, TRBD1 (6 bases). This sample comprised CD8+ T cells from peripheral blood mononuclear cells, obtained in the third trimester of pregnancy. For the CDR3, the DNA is TGTGCCAGCTCCACAGGGAATACTCAGCCCCAGCATTTT. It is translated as CASSTGNTQPQHF.